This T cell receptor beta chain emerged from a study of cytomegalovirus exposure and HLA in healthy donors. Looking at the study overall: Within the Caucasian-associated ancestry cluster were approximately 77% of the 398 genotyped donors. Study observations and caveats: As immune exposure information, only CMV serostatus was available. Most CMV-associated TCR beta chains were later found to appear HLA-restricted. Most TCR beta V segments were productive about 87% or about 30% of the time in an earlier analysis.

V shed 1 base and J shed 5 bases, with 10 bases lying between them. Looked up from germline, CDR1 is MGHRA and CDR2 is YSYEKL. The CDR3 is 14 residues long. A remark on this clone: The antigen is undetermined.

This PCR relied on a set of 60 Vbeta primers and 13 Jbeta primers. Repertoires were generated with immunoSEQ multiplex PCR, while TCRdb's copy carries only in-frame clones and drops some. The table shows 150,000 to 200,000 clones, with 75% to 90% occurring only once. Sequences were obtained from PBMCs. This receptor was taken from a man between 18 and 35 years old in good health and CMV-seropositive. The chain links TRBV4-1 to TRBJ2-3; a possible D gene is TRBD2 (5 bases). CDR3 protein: CASSQVGSLDTQYF. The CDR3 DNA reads TGCGCCAGCAGCCAAGTGGGGAGTTTAGATACGCAGTATTTT.